The clone carrying this TCR beta chain was seen only a few times. Its specificity is unknown. This entry is derived from a study of response to subunit inactivated influenza vaccine. Study results and limitations: The authors put forward the suggestion that each seasonal influenza vaccination may bring in only a limited number of new T cells.

TCRdb itself ran the RT-PCR reads through MiXCR, one entry per CDR3 protein. Of 530,000 or so distinct CDR3 sequences in the sample, about 11% were seen once. V was cut by 1 base and J by 4 bases, with 16 bases left in between. The CDR3 totals 15 residues. Germline loops: CDR1 DFQATT, CDR2 SNEGSKA (reference sequence). This specimen was PBMCs from blood, taken on the day of vaccination. The chain couples TRBV20-1 to TRBJ2-5; D may be TRBD2 (6 bases). This sequence originates from a man aged 50 to 60 who received an inactivated influenza vaccine. In nucleotides, the CDR3 is TGCAGTGCTAGAGGCCCGACTAGAAGTGGAGAGACCCAGTACTTC. It encodes CSARGPTRSGETQYF.